One sample yielded the 27 T cell receptor beta chains listed below, sequenced in a study of cytomegalovirus exposure and HLA in healthy donors. In the PCR, 60 Vbeta and 13 Jbeta primers were used. Generated by immunoSEQ multiplex PCR, the TCRdb table keeps only in-frame clones and is missing some. The repertoire has about 190,000 clones, 81% of them found once; the top ten carry 3.8%. Specimen: PBMCs. The receptors derive from a man aged 50 to 60 in good health and CMV-seronegative.

The rearrangement joins TRBV5-5 to TRBJ1-4; D might be TRBD1 (6 bases). Deletions cut 6 bases from V and 0 bases from J, with 18 bases between. CDR1 and CDR2 from the germline V gene are SGHKS and YYEKEE (reference sequence). This CDR3 spans 17 amino acids. In DNA form, the CDR3 reads TGTGCCAGCACCCTCTCAGGGGCCCCTGCAACTAATGAAAAACTGTTTTTT. It specifies CASTLSGAPATNEKLFF.

The chain joins TRBV10-3 to TRBJ2-7; 9 positions agree with TRBD1. V shed 10 bases and J 7 bases; nucleotides not matched to a gene: 5. The germline gives CDR1 ENHRY, CDR2 SYGVKD. This CDR3 contains 11 residues. CDR3 sequence: CASTGGWEQYF. DNA for the CDR3: TGTGCCAGCACAGGGGGCTGGGAGCAGTACTTC.

This clone has only one observation. The chain combines TRBV29-1 with TRBJ2-2; D remains ambiguous. This CDR3 has 15 amino acids. The V gene lost 5 bases and the J gene lost 7 bases, with 20 bases spanning the gap. CDR1 SQVTM and CDR2 ANQGSEA come from the germline V gene. The CDR3 DNA reads as TGCAGCGTTCAGTCGAGAGAGCGTGGTCTCGGGGAGCTGTTTTTT. Amino acid sequence: CSVQSRERGLGELFF.

The genes are TRBV7-2 and TRBJ2-1; no clear D. This CDR3 contains 16 residues. The germline gives CDR1 SGHTA, CDR2 FQGNSA. V lost 4 bases to trimming and J lost 2 bases, with 15 bases between them. CDR3 region: CASSSSGFRTYNEQFF. The CDR3 bases are TGTGCCAGCAGCTCATCTGGTTTTAGAACCTACAATGAGCAGTTCTTC.

In DNA form, the CDR3 reads TGTGCCACCAGCAGAGGGACTGATGACCTTTATGGCTACACCTTC. It specifies CATSRGTDDLYGYTF. The V call is TRBV15, the J call TRBJ1-2; the D is unclear. Germline assignment: CDR1 LNHNV and CDR2 YYDKDF (reference sequence). Between the trimmed V and J ends, which lost 1 base and 5 bases, there was a span of 14 bases. The CDR3 is 15 residues long. Using reference TRBV15 and TRBJ1-2 for the parts outside the CDR3, the full variable domain is DAMVIQNPRYQVTQFGKPVTLSCSQTLNHNVMYWYQQKSSQAPKLLFHYYDKDFNNEADTPDNFQSRRPNTSFCFLDIRSPGLGDTAMYLCATSRGTDDLYGYTFGSGTRLTVV.

This clone was seen a few times. This chain connects TRBV6-5 to TRBJ1-1; 7 bases agree with TRBD1. CDR3 length: 13 amino acids. Germline V gene sequence: CDR1 MNHEY, CDR2 SVGAGI. V shed 11 bases, J shed 1 base, and the junction held 7 bases outside the gene matches. Here the CDR3 DNA reads TGTGCCTGTGGTAGGGGGCCGAACACTGAAGCTTTCTTT. Its translation: CACGRGPNTEAFF.

The gene calls are TRBV6-4 and TRBJ2-5, with 8 bases identical to TRBD1. Trimming removed 2 bases from V and 4 bases from J; junction bases left unmatched: 6. The CDR3 length is 15 residues. From germline, CDR1 is MRHNA and CDR2 SNTAGT. The CDR3 loop reads CASSDTSGGGETQYF. The CDR3 DNA reads TGTGCCAGCAGTGACACCTCAGGGGGCGGAGAGACCCAGTACTTC.

On this clone: Other nucleotide sequences from this sample produce the same CDR3. The chain joins TRBV6-5 to TRBJ1-1; possible D gene TRBD1, 6 bases. Germline CDR1 MNHEY, CDR2 SVGAGI. The CDR3 covers 15 residues. V lost 0 bases, J lost 5 bases, and 13 bases lay in between. The CDR3: CASSYSRQGRTEAFF. In nucleotides, the CDR3 is TGTGCCAGCAGTTACTCTAGGCAGGGGCGGACTGAAGCTTTCTTT.

CDR3 region: CASSLAGQGIDTQYF. The CDR3 DNA reads as TGCGCCAGCAGCTTGGCAGGACAGGGAATAGATACGCAGTATTTT. J is TRBJ2-3 and V is TRBV5-1; 8 bases line up with TRBD1. This CDR3 comprises 15 residues. V gave up 0 bases and J gave up 5 bases; unmatched junction bases: 5. Looked up from germline, CDR1 is SGHRS and CDR2 is YFSETQ.

The table lists this clone with a few counts. This sequence joins TRBV4-3 and TRBJ2-3; the match to TRBD2 covers 9 bases. V trimming: 4 bases; J trimming: 2 bases; junction bases outside the gene matches: 10. The CDR3 length is 17 residues. The germline gives CDR1 LGHNA, CDR2 YSLEER. CDR3 DNA: TGCGCCAGCAGCCCACTTCCCGCGGGGGGGCACACAGATACGCAGTATTTT. Translated, it gives CASSPLPAGGHTDTQYF.

The chain combines TRBV9 with TRBJ1-2; D is unclear. Germline loops: CDR1 SGDLS, CDR2 YYNGEE. The CDR3 is 14 amino acids. V lost 4 bases, J lost 3 bases, and 13 bases lay in between. For the CDR3, the DNA is TGTGCCAGCAGCAGCGGTGAATCTGACTATGGCTACACCTTC. It yields the protein CASSSGESDYGYTF. The full variable domain, with the rest looked up from reference TRBV9 and TRBJ1-2, is DSGVTQTPKHLITATGQRVTLRCSPRSGDLSVYWYQQSLDQGLQFLIQYYNGEERAKGNILERFSAQQFPDLHSELNLSSLELGDSALYFCASSSGESDYGYTFGSGTRLTVV.

The chain couples TRBV7-2 to TRBJ2-5; 13 bases line up with TRBD2. The J segment lost 5 bases and the V segment lost 5 bases, leaving 17 bases of the junction unmatched. Germline V CDR1 and CDR2: SGHTA, FQGNSA. The CDR3 has 19 residues. The CDR3 DNA follows: TGTGCCAGCAGCCTCCCCGGGACTAGCGGGGTTCCCCGGGGGGAGACCCAGTACTTC. Protein: CASSLPGTSGVPRGETQYF. Looking up the rest from reference TRBV7-2 and TRBJ2-5 gives the full variable domain: GAGVSQSPSNKVTEKGKDVELRCDPISGHTALYWYRQSLGQGLEFLIYFQGNSAPDKSGLPSDRFSAERTGGSVSTLTIQRTQQEDSAVYLCASSLPGTSGVPRGETQYFGPGTRLLVL.

V is TRBV7-3 and J is TRBJ2-5; 7 bases line up with TRBD2. The germline V gene encodes CDR1 SGHTA and CDR2 FQGTGA. The CDR3 length is 14 residues. Unmatched junction bases numbered 3, after V lost 4 bases and J lost 1 base. CDR3 sequence: CASSWGGSQETQYF. In DNA form, the CDR3 reads TGTGCCAGCAGCTGGGGAGGGTCCCAAGAGACCCAGTACTTC.

The chain uses TRBV7-9 and TRBJ2-1; D perhaps matches TRBD1 (6 bases). Trimming removed 6 bases at V and 8 bases at J, with 11 bases between. This CDR3 region has 12 residues. Germline CDR1 and CDR2: SEHNR and FQNEAQ (reference sequence). CDR3 residues: CASSLRGDEQFF. The CDR3 DNA reads TGTGCCAGCAGTCTCAGGGGAGATGAGCAGTTCTTC.

The chain couples TRBV18 to TRBJ2-1; D gene unclear. CDR1 and CDR2 from the germline V gene are KGHSH and LQKENI. The CDR3 has 14 amino acids. Trimming took off 3 bases at V and 6 bases at J, with 12 bases between the two ends. CDR3 sequence: CASSPDIVSNEQFF. CDR3 sequence (DNA): TGTGCCAGCTCACCCGACATAGTTAGCAATGAGCAGTTCTTC.

This chain joins TRBV5-6 and TRBJ1-1; weak D call: TRBD1 (5 bases). V shed 3 bases and J shed 3 bases, with 18 bases lying between them. The CDR3 runs 16 residues. CDR1 SGHDT and CDR2 YYEEEE come from the germline V gene. In DNA, the CDR3 is TGTGCCAGCAGCTCGACCGGGACTTCAAGGGACACTGAAGCTTTCTTT. Amino acids: CASSSTGTSRDTEAFF.

The genes are TRBV9 and TRBJ1-6, with 7 bases lining up with TRBD1. The CDR3 has 16 amino acids. J gave up 6 bases and V 3 bases, and 9 bases lay outside the gene matches. Germline V gene sequence: CDR1 SGDLS, CDR2 YYNGEE. CDR3 amino acids: CASSARQGTGNSPLHF. The CDR3 coding sequence is TGTGCCAGCAGCGCTAGACAGGGAACGGGTAATTCACCCCTCCACTTT. The variable domain in full, completed from reference TRBV9 and TRBJ1-6, reads DSGVTQTPKHLITATGQRVTLRCSPRSGDLSVYWYQQSLDQGLQFLIQYYNGEERAKGNILERFSAQQFPDLHSELNLSSLELGDSALYFCASSARQGTGNSPLHFGNGTRLTVT.

V is TRBV10-3 and J is TRBJ1-2; 7 bases line up with TRBD1. The germline gives CDR1 ENHRY, CDR2 SYGVKD. The CDR3 covers 14 residues. V was clipped by 6 bases and J by 4 bases; unmatched bases: 8. In DNA form, the CDR3 reads TGTGCCATCAGCACAGGGGAGTTGAGCTATGGCTACACCTTC. Its protein is CAISTGELSYGYTF.

J is TRBJ2-3 and V is TRBV5-8; 8 bases line up with TRBD1. J gave up 5 bases and V 5 bases, and 10 bases lay outside the gene matches. Germline lookup yields CDR1 SGHTS and CDR2 YDEGEE. This CDR3 region has 15 residues. The CDR3 sequence is CASSPGRGQKDTQYF. The CDR3 DNA follows: TGTGCCAGCAGTCCGGGCAGGGGGCAGAAAGATACGCAGTATTTT.

This chain uses TRBV14 with TRBJ2-3; the match to TRBD2 covers 7 bases. The V and J ends lost 0 bases and 4 bases, in that order; junction bases with no gene match: 10. Looked up from germline, CDR1 is SGHDN and CDR2 is FVKESK. This CDR3 region has 17 residues. DNA for the CDR3: TGTGCCAGCAGCCAAGACAGCATCGGACTAGACCCAGATACGCAGTATTTT. Its translation: CASSQDSIGLDPDTQYF.

The gene calls are TRBV18 and TRBJ1-1, with D possibly being TRBD1 (6 bases). Germline CDR1 KGHSH, CDR2 LQKENI. The CDR3 length is 14 residues. The ends were cut back, 4 bases at V and 5 bases at J, with 14 bases in the middle. This chain's CDR3 is CASSLAQGITEAFF. The CDR3 DNA follows: TGTGCCAGCTCACTGGCCCAGGGGATAACTGAAGCTTTCTTT.

The chain uses TRBV30 and TRBJ1-2; D is ambiguous. The CDR3 loop spans 12 amino acids. V lost 3 bases and J 0 bases, leaving 5 bases between the germline ends. Germline V gives CDR1 GTSNPN, CDR2 SVGIG (reference sequence). The CDR3 nucleotides read TGTGCCTGGAGCGGGACTAACTATGGCTACACCTTC. As protein: CAWSGTNYGYTF.

This clone has just one count. The chain combines TRBV11-2 with TRBJ1-4; D is undetermined. CDR3 length: 15 residues. V was clipped by 5 bases and J by 0 bases, with 10 bases between them. The germline V gene has CDR1 SGHAT and CDR2 FQNNGV. CDR3 sequence: CASSPQFATNEKLFF. In DNA form, the CDR3 reads TGTGCCAGCAGCCCACAATTCGCAACTAATGAAAAACTGTTTTTT.

The rearrangement uses TRBV12-2 and TRBJ1-6; the table's D call, TRBD1, was not checked against the DNA. TRBV12-2 is labeled a pseudogene. This CDR3 has 14 amino acids. The CDR3, as DNA: TGTGCAAGTCGTCCCGGGACAGGGGAATCACCCCTCCACTTT. It specifies CASRPGTGESPLHF.

This rearrangement joins TRBV5-6 to TRBJ2-7, with TRBD1 identical over 9 bases. Looked up from germline, CDR1 is SGHDT and CDR2 is YYEEEE. J gave up 3 bases and V 2 bases, and 9 bases lay outside the gene matches. This CDR3 contains 16 residues. Here the CDR3 reads CASSFAPDRGVYEQYF. The CDR3 DNA is TGTGCCAGCAGCTTTGCCCCGGACAGGGGCGTCTACGAGCAGTACTTC. Filled out from reference TRBV5-6 and TRBJ2-7, the complete variable domain reads DAGVTQSPTHLIKTRGQQVTLRCSPKSGHDTVSWYQQALGQGPQFIFQYYEEEERQRGNFPDRFSGHQFPNYSSELNVNALLLGDSALYLCASSFAPDRGVYEQYFGPGTRLTVT.

As to this clone: Germline and junction disagree at one end, which may indicate a read error. The sample has other DNA sequences that encode this CDR3 too. The chain carries TRBV4-3 and TRBJ1-6; possible D gene TRBD1, 5 bases. CDR1 and CDR2 (germline): LGHNA, YSLEER. The CDR3 loop spans 16 amino acids. The CDR3, as DNA: TGCGCCAGCAGCCAACAGACGGGGGTGAATAATTCTCCCCTCCACTTT. Its protein is CASSQQTGVNNSPLHF.

In its sample, this clone was seen a few times. This chain links TRBV10-3 with TRBJ1-1, with 7 bases lining up with TRBD1. CDR3 length equals 15 residues. Looked up from germline, CDR1 is ENHRY and CDR2 is SYGVKD. V lost 6 bases to trimming and J lost 4 bases; unmatched junction nucleotides: 11. The CDR3, as DNA: TGTGCCATCAGCCCACAAAATAAGGGGGCCACTGAAGCTTTCTTT. Translation: CAISPQNKGATEAFF.